These 14 T cell receptor beta chains originate from one sample sequenced in a study of T cell responses to AZD1222 COVID-19 vaccine. Sequenced by immunoSEQ multiplex PCR; TCRdb stores in-frame clones only, minus some. The table has 80,000 to 130,000 clones, about 87% seen once; the top ten hold 2.5% to 4%. The input for sequencing was peripheral blood, taken on day 0 of AZD1222 vaccination. The source is an adult in good health.

This chain joins TRBV9 and TRBJ2-2, with 9 positions matching TRBD2. Germline trimming cut 1 base from V and 1 base from J; bases unmatched to any gene: 8. CDR1 and CDR2 (germline): SGDLS, YYNGEE. The CDR3 sequence is 18 residues long. CDR3 DNA sequence: TGTGCCAGCAGCGTATGGGGTAGCGGGGGTCAGAACACCGGGGAGCTGTTTTTT. Encoded protein: CASSVWGSGGQNTGELFF.

The chain is built from TRBV18 and TRBJ2-5, with a possible D match to TRBD2 (6 bases). The V end was cut by 2 bases, the J end by 2 bases, with 9 bases between. The CDR3 length is 14 residues. The germline V gene has CDR1 KGHSH and CDR2 LQKENI. CDR3: CASSPAGNQETQYF. CDR3 nucleotides: TGTGCCAGCTCACCAGCGGGGAATCAAGAGACCCAGTACTTC.

A single count supports this clone. CDR3 sequence reads: CASRLERTSGGQDTDTQYF. Here the CDR3 DNA reads TGTGCAAGTCGCTTAGAAAGGACTAGCGGGGGGCAGGACACAGATACGCAGTATTTT. The V call is TRBV12-2, the J call TRBJ2-3; TRBD2, the table's D call, lacks a check against the DNA. TRBV12-2 is a pseudogene locus. The CDR3 covers 19 residues.

This chain connects TRBV3-1 (or the pseudogene TRBV3-2) to TRBJ1-4, with unresolved D. This CDR3 comprises 15 residues. V was clipped by 1 base and J by 8 bases, with 14 bases between them. Germline V lookup: CDR1 LGHDT, CDR2 YNNKEL (reference sequence). Written as DNA, the CDR3 is TGTGCCAGCAGCCAAGTTGGGCCCCAACGGGAAAAACTGTTTTTT. Protein sequence: CASSQVGPQREKLFF.

V is TRBV19 and J is TRBJ1-4, with D uncertain. The CDR3 runs to 14 residues. CDR1 and CDR2 (germline): LNHDA, SQIVND (reference sequence). V lost 6 bases to trimming and J lost 8 bases, with 16 bases between them. This CDR3 is CASSRVPWEEKLFF. The CDR3 coding sequence is TGTGCCAGTAGCCGTGTGCCTTGGGAAGAAAAACTGTTTTTT.

J is TRBJ2-3 and V is TRBV18; no definite D call. V gave up 3 bases and J gave up 4 bases, with 11 bases separating them. CDR1 is KGHSH and CDR2 is LQKENI in the germline V gene. The CDR3 is 14 amino acids. DNA of the CDR3: TGTGCCAGCTCACCGCCGGTGAGCGCAGATACGCAGTATTTT. Translating it yields CASSPPVSADTQYF.

This clone is a singleton in its sample. This rearrangement joins TRBV5-1 to TRBJ2-2; tentatively, D is TRBD2 (5 bases). The germline V and J ends were trimmed by 0 bases and 5 bases, with 5 bases remaining between them. This CDR3 has 13 amino acids. The germline gives CDR1 SGHRS, CDR2 YFSETQ. Here the CDR3 reads CASSLGLTGELFF. CDR3 coding DNA: TGCGCCAGCAGCTTGGGACTAACCGGGGAGCTGTTTTTT.

The chain is built from TRBV6-5 and TRBJ1-1, with D possibly matching TRBD1 (6 bases). Germline values: CDR1 MNHEY, CDR2 SVGAGI. V was trimmed by 6 bases and J by 6 bases, leaving 14 bases between them. The CDR3 is 13 residues long. The CDR3 DNA reads TGTGCCAGCAGAGACCGACAGGAATCTGAAGCTTTCTTT. The encoded protein is CASRDRQESEAFF.

V is TRBV6-5 and J is TRBJ2-2, with a weak D call TRBD1 (5 bases). The germline CDR1 and CDR2 sequences are MNHEY and SVGAGI. This CDR3 is 14 amino acids long. V lost 7 bases to trimming and J lost 6 bases, with 15 bases between them. CDR3 DNA sequence: TGTGCCAGCACCGTAGGGAAAGGGGCCGGGGAGCTGTTTTTT. This sequence encodes CASTVGKGAGELFF.

The V call is TRBV10-3, the J call TRBJ1-6, with 10 bases identical to TRBD1. The CDR3 consists of 17 residues. V lost 1 base to trimming and J lost 8 bases; unmatched junction nucleotides: 8. The germline V gene has CDR1 ENHRY and CDR2 SYGVKD. CDR3 sequence reads: CAISEFSVGTGDSPLHF. DNA of the CDR3: TGTGCCATCAGTGAGTTCTCCGTGGGGACAGGGGATTCACCCCTCCACTTT.

The chain joins TRBV18 to TRBJ2-3; 11 bases match TRBD2. The V gene end was trimmed by 3 bases and the J gene end by 6 bases; junction bases not matched to a gene: 5. CDR1 and CDR2 from the germline V gene are KGHSH and LQKENI. This CDR3 comprises 15 residues. CDR3 protein: CASSPISGGADTQYF. The CDR3 DNA reads TGTGCCAGCTCACCCATTAGCGGGGGGGCCGATACGCAGTATTTT.

This chain connects TRBV4-3 to TRBJ1-2; possibly TRBD1 for D (5 bases). The CDR3 length is 15 residues. The germline gives CDR1 LGHNA, CDR2 YSLEER. V dropped 0 bases and J dropped 0 bases, with 8 bases sitting between them. The CDR3 nucleotides are TGCGCCAGCAGCCAAGAAGGGGTCCCTAACTATGGCTACACCTTC. This gives the protein CASSQEGVPNYGYTF.

This chain connects TRBV7-2 to TRBJ1-2, with 10 bases fitting TRBD1. The J segment lost 4 bases and the V segment lost 5 bases, leaving 7 bases of the junction unmatched. Germline V gene lookup returns CDR1 SGHTA and CDR2 FQGNSA. CDR3 length: 15 residues. The CDR3 loop reads CASSRGTGESYGYTF. Written as DNA, the CDR3 is TGTGCCAGCAGCCGGGGGACAGGGGAAAGCTATGGCTACACCTTC. Variable domain in full (rest from reference TRBV7-2 and TRBJ1-2): GAGVSQSPSNKVTEKGKDVELRCDPISGHTALYWYRQSLGQGLEFLIYFQGNSAPDKSGLPSDRFSAERTGGSVSTLTIQRTQQEDSAVYLCASSRGTGESYGYTFGSGTRLTVV.

A single count supports this clone. The J gene is TRBJ1-2, the V gene TRBV7-2, with D perhaps TRBD1 (5 bases). The CDR3 totals 13 residues. V lost 1 base and J 6 bases, leaving 9 bases between the germline ends. Germline CDR1 is SGHTA and CDR2 is FQGNSA. The chain's CDR3 is CASSLGGTDGYTF. The CDR3 region has the DNA TGTGCCAGCAGCTTAGGGGGGACTGATGGCTACACCTTC.